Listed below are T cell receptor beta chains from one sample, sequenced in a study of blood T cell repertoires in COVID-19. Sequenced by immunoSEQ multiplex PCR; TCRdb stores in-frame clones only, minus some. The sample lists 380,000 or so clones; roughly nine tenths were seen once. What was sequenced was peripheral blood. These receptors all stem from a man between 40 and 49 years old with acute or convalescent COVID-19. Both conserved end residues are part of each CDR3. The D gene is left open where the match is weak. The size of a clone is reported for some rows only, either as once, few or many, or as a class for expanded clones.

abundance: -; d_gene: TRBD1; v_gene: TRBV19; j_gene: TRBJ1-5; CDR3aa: CASSFVDRGNQPQHF; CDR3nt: TGTGCCAGTAGCTTCGTGGACAGGGGCAATCAGCCCCAGCATTTT
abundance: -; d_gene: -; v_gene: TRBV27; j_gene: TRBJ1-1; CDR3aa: CASSLSASQGITEAFF; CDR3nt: TGTGCCAGCAGTTTATCAGCGTCCCAGGGCATCACTGAAGCTTTCTTT
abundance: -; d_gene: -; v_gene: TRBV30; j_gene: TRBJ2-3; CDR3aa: CAWSVFLREERTDTQYF; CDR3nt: TGTGCCTGGAGTGTTTTTCTCCGGGAAGAGAGGACAGATACGCAGTATTTT
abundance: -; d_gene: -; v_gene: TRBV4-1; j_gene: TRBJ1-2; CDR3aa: CASSQPTGKIYGYTF; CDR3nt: TGCGCCAGCAGCCAACCAACAGGGAAGATCTATGGCTACACCTTC
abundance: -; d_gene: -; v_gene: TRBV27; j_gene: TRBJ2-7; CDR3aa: CASRPPTLAYEQYF; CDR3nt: TGTGCCAGCAGGCCCCCGACTCTAGCCTACGAGCAGTACTTC
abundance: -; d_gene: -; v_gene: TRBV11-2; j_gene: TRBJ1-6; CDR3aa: CASSLSPGQSSYNSPLHF; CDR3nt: TGTGCCAGCAGCTTATCGCCAGGGCAAAGCTCCTATAATTCACCCCTCCACTTT
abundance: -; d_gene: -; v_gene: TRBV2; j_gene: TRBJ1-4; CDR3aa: CASSDMREKLFF; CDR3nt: TGTGCCAGCAGTGACATGAGGGAAAAACTGTTTTTT
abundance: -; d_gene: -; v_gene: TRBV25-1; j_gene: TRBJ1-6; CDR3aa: CASSELDSWNSPLHF; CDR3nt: TGTGCCAGCAGTGAATTGGACAGCTGGAATTCACCCCTCCACTTT
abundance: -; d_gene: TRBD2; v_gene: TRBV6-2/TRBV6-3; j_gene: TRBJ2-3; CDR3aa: CASSYGAGEGRDTQYF; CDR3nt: TGTGCCAGCAGTTACGGTGCGGGGGAAGGGAGAGATACGCAGTATTTT
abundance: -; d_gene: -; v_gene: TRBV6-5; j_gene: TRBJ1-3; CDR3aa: CASTSSGNTIYF; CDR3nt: TGTGCCTCCACCAGCTCTGGAAACACCATATATTTT
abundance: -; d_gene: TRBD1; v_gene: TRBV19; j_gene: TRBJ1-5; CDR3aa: CATTMGGQGGQPQHF; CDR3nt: TGTGCCACCACTATGGGAGGACAGGGAGGTCAGCCCCAGCATTTT
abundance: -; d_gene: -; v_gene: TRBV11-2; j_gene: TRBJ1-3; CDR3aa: CASSLESGVISDTIYF; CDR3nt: TGTGCCAGCAGCTTAGAGTCAGGGGTAATCAGCGACACCATATATTTT
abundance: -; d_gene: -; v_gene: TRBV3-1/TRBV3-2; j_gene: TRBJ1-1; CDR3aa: CASSLRASGRHTEAFF; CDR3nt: TGTGCCAGCAGTCTTCGCGCCTCAGGGCGGCACACTGAAGCTTTCTTT
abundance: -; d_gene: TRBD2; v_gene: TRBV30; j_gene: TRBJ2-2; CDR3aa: CAWSHRLAGGGGELFF; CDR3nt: TGTGCCTGGAGTCACCGACTAGCGGGGGGCGGCGGGGAGCTGTTTTTT
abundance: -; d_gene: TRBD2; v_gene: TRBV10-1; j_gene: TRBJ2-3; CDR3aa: CASSAGTSVDTQYF; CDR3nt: TGCGCCAGCAGTGCCGGGACTAGCGTAGATACGCAGTATTTT
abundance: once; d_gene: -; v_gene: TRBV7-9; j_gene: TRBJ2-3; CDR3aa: CASSLASDTQYF; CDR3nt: TGTGCCAGCAGCTTAGCGAGTGATACGCAGTATTTT
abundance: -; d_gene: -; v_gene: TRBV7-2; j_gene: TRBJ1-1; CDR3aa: CASSLGQMNTEAFF; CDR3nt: TGTGCCAGCAGCCTAGGACAGATGAACACTGAAGCTTTCTTT